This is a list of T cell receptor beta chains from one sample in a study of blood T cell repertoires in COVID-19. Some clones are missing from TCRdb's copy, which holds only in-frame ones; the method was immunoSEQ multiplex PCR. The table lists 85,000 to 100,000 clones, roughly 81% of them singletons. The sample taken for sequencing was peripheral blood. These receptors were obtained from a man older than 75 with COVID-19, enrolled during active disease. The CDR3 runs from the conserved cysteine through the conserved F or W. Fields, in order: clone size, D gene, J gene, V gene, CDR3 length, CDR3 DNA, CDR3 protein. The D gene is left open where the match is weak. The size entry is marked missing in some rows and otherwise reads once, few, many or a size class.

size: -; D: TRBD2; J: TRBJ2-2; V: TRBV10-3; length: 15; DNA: TGTGCCATCAGTGAGTTAGCGGGAGAAACCGGGGAGCTGTTTTTT; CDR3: CAISELAGETGELFF
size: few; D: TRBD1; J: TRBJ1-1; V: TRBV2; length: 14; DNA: TGTGCCAGCAGTACAACCACACAGGGGACTGAAGCTTTCTTT; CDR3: CASSTTTQGTEAFF
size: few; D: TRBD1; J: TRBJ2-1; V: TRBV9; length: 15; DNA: TGTGCCAGCAGCGTGGGACAGGGAGTTTACAATGAGCAGTTCTTC; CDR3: CASSVGQGVYNEQFF
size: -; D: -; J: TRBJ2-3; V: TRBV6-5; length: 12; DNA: TGTGCCAGCAGTACTATGGCGGATACGCAGTATTTT; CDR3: CASSTMADTQYF
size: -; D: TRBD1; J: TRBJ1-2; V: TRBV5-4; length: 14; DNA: TGTGCCAGCAGCCTCGACAGGGGAGGGTATGGCTACACCTTC; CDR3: CASSLDRGGYGYTF
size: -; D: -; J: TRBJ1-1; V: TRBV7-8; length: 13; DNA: TGTGCCAGCAGCAAGACAGGGAACACTGAAGCTTTCTTT; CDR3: CASSKTGNTEAFF
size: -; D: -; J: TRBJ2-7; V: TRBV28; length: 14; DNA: TGTGCCAGCAGTCTCGTCGGAGGCTCCTACGAGCAGTACTTC; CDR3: CASSLVGGSYEQYF
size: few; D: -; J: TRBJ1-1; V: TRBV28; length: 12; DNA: TGTGCCAGCAGCTCACCGTCGGCTGAAGCTTTCTTT; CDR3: CASSSPSAEAFF
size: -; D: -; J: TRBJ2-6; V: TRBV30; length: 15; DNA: TGTGCCTGGAGTAACAGGCTCTCTGGGGCCAACGTCCTGACTTTC; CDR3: CAWSNRLSGANVLTF
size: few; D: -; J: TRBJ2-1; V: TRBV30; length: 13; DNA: TGTGCCTGGACCGATAATCCCCTGCAGGGGCAGTTCTTC; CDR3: CAWTDNPLQGQFF
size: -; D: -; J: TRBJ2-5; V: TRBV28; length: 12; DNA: TGTGCCAGCAGCCAATCCCGGGTGTCGGAGAACTTC; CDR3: CASSQSRVSENF
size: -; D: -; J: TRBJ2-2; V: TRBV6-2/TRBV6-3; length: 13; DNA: TGTGCCAGCAGTCACAGGGTCGCCGGGGAGCTGTTTTTT; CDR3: CASSHRVAGELFF